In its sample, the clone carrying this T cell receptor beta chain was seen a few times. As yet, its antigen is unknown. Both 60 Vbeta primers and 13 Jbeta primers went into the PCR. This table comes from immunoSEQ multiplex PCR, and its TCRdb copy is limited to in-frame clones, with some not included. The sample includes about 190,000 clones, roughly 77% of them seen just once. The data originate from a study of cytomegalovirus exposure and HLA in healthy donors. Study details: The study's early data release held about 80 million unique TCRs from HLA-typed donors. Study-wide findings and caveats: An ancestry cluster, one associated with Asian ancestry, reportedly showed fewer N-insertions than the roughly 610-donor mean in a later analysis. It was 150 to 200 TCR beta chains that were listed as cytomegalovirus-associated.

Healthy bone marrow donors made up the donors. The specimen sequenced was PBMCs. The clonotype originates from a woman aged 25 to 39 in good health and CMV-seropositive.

The CDR3: CASSYLAGESGNEQFF. The CDR3 DNA sequence: TGCGCCAGCAGCTACCTAGCGGGAGAGAGTGGAAATGAGCAGTTCTTC. V usage is TRBV5-1 and J usage is TRBJ2-1, with 10 bases identical to TRBD2. V lost 3 bases and J lost 7; bases outside the gene matches: 10. The CDR3 covers 16 residues. Germline V gene data show CDR1 as SGHRS and CDR2 as YFSETQ.